The T cell receptor (beta chain) under discussion was sequenced for a study of response to subunit inactivated influenza vaccine. TCRdb reprocessed the RT-PCR reads with MiXCR, giving one entry per CDR3 protein. The sample shows approximately 480,000 distinct CDR3 sequences, 9.5% to 12% of them seen only once. Whole-study results and caveats: It was the authors' suggestion that each seasonal influenza vaccination recruits few new T cells.

This clonotype occurred a few times. The antigen is unknown. The CDR3 has 17 amino acids. The germline V and J ends were trimmed by 4 bases and 0 bases, with 16 bases remaining between them. Germline-derived CDR1 and CDR2 are SGHTA and FQGNSA. This TCR was sampled from a man between 50 and 59 years old who received an inactivated influenza vaccine. The specimen was PBMCs from blood, collected more than 35 days after vaccination. The chain recombines TRBV7-2 with TRBJ1-3, with D perhaps TRBD1 (5 bases). CDR3 bases: TGTGCCAGCAGCTCCGAGACAGTGTACAGCTCTGGAAACACCATATATTTT. This gives the protein CASSSETVYSSGNTIYF.